This T cell receptor beta chain is from a study of T cell responses to AZD1222 COVID-19 vaccine. The wider study: The analysis combined second doses at about 4 or about 12 weeks. The study, taken as a whole, reports: Per reports, nearly half of all spike-specific TCRs target regions that are unmutated in variants. Just six people given AZD1222 tested seropositive at baseline. Sampled repertoires all dated from after the peak T cell response.

Assay used: immunoSEQ multiplex PCR; TCRdb lists only in-frame clones, some missing. Among approximately 82,000 clones listed, roughly 90% were seen once. V lost 3 bases and J lost 1, with 10 bases in between. Germline CDR1 LNHDA, CDR2 SQIVND (reference sequence). There are 15 residues in the CDR3. This clone was recorded once. The antigen remains unidentified. Material: peripheral blood, obtained on day 0 of AZD1222 vaccination. The TCR sequence derives from an adult in good health. The rearrangement joins TRBV19 to TRBJ2-1; weak D call: TRBD1 (6 bases). CDR3 nucleotide sequence: TGTGCCAGTAGTATTGGACAGAGATCCTACAATGAGCAGTTCTTC. Translated, it gives CASSIGQRSYNEQFF. Filled out from reference TRBV19 and TRBJ2-1, the complete variable domain reads DGGITQSPKYLFRKEGQNVTLSCEQNLNHDAMYWYRQDPGQGLRLIYYSQIVNDFQKGDIAEGYSVSREKKESFPLTVTSAQKNPTAFYLCASSIGQRSYNEQFFGPGTRLTVL.